A single sample gave rise to the 3 T cell receptor beta chains below, sequenced in a study of CD8+CD57+ T cells in acquired aplastic anemia. Investigators profiled TCR beta VDJ and CDR3 from genomic DNA template. Each CDR3 protein gets one entry after TCRdb re-called the reads with MiXCR. In the table there are roughly 81,000 distinct CDR3 sequences, under 50% of which are singletons. Sequenced input: sorted CD4+, CD8+, or CD8+CD57+ T cells (not recorded which) from PBMCs. The source of these receptors is a human donor in good health, serving as a control.

This rearrangement joins TRBV15 to TRBJ2-1, with 7 bases lining up with TRBD2. V gave up 5 bases and J gave up 3 bases; unmatched junction bases: 10. This CDR3 is built from 16 residues. The germline V gene has CDR1 LNHNV and CDR2 YYDKDF (reference sequence). The CDR3 DNA sequence: TGTGCCACCAGCCCCCAGGGCGGGGGTATCTACAATGAGCAGTTCTTC. It translates to CATSPQGGGIYNEQFF.

This clonotype was detected many times. The chain recombines TRBV10-1 with TRBJ2-3; D not resolved. The CDR3 extends over 16 amino acids. Germline V gene lookup returns CDR1 WNHNN and CDR2 SYGVQD (reference sequence). Trimming took off 4 bases at V and 2 bases at J, with 16 bases between the two ends. In DNA form, the CDR3 reads TGCGCCAGCAGTGGTGGCTTTCTTTCTGACACAGATACGCAGTATTTT. Protein product: CASSGGFLSDTDTQYF.

Here the CDR3 DNA reads TGTGCCACCAGCAGAGACGCTTCTAACTATGGCTACACCTTC. The encoded protein is CATSRDASNYGYTF. The rearrangement links TRBV15 to TRBJ1-2; no firm D call. CDR1 and CDR2 (germline): LNHNV, YYDKDF (reference sequence). This CDR3 has 14 residues. V was clipped by 0 bases and J by 0 bases, with 5 bases between them.